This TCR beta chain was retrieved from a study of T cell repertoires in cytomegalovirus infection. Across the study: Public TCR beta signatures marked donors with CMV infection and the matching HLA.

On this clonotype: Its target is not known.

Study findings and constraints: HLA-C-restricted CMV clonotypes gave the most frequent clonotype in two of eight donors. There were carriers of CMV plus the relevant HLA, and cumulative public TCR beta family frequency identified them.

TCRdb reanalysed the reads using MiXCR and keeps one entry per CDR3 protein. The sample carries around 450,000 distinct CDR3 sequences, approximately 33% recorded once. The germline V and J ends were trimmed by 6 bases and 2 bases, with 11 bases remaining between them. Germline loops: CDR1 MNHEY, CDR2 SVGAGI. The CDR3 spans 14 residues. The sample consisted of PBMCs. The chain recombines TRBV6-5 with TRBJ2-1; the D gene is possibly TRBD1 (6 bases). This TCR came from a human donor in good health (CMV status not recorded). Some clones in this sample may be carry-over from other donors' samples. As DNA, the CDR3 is TGTGCCAGCAGCCCGGGACAAGCCTACAATGAGCAGTTCTTC. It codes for CASSPGQAYNEQFF.